This T cell receptor beta chain is from a study of blood T cells in healthy people across ages (dated by TCRdb to 2013 to 2016). Describing the broader study: In model experiments, roughly one uniquely barcoded TCR beta cDNA molecule per two T cells was captured by template switching. Donors were grouped into four age groups: young (average approximately 16 years), middle-aged (around 39), aged (about 59) and long-lived (approximately 81). The study measured age-related changes in TCR beta repertoire diversity using deep sequencing normalized with unique cDNA molecular identifiers. For two donors (one aged 18 to 30 and one aged 80 or older), the study analyzed two additional independent replicas of 1 million unique cDNA reads from the same blood draw.

The roughly 39 donors, aged about 6 to 95 years, were systemically healthy Caucasian individuals from Russia. Ten milliliters of peripheral blood were drawn from each donor into EDTA-treated Vacutainer tubes. PBMCs were isolated by Ficoll-Paque density-gradient centrifugation, with at least 6 million obtained per sample. Trizol reagent was used to extract total RNA from the PBMCs, yielding at least 6 micrograms per sample. The percentages of naive CD45RAhigh/CD27high T cells were determined by flow cytometry on a PBMC aliquot from every donor. This clonotype showed up just a few times. Its antigen is still unknown. No per-base quality is available; no much larger clone lies one base away. The junction carries 19 bases between V and J, which are trimmed by 7 bases and 9 bases respectively. From the germline V gene, CDR1 is MDHEN and CDR2 is SYDVKM. The CDR3, from cysteine to phenylalanine, totals 14 residues. The sequence is cut down to CDR3 DNA, 42 bases in frame from base 1.

The study at large found these results: Because the CMV infection status of the donors was unknown, age-related changes in expanded clonotypes may potentially have been confounded. Estimates of total diversity based on one million sequenced T cells were regarded as lower bounds and as underestimates. Because profiling used bulk unsorted PBMCs, naive and antigen-experienced compartments could not be compared conclusively. Observed TCR beta diversity per million T cells fell roughly linearly with age, and a significant reduction was already apparent by age around 40. A strong correlation was found between observed TCR beta diversity and the percentage of naive T cells measured by flow cytometry. Compared with the aged group, the long-lived group had more naive CD4+ T cells, fewer expanded clones and increased TCR diversity, suggesting age selection.

Libraries were made using 5' RACE. For sequencing, an Illumina HiSeq 2500 was employed. A second about 7 to 12 cycle PCR used a sample-barcoded 5' primer and a J-beta primer mix. A unique molecular identifier was introduced onto each TCR beta cDNA molecule by a template-switch 5' adaptor carrying 12 random nucleotides. Each sample yielded at least 2.5 million CDR3-containing paired-end reads. The Mint cDNA synthesis kit, primed by a TRBC-specific oligonucleotide, was used to synthesize first-strand cDNA from all RNA. All cDNA was treated with uracil-DNA glycosylase and then went through a first 18-cycle PCR with the universal primers M1SS and BC2_uni_R. As for how the authors treated the data: For normalization, 1 million high-quality reads were randomly selected from each sample, with every read carrying a distinct molecular identifier. Instead of being binned into consensus sequences, reads with shared molecular identifiers were discarded. MiTCR, run with a Q25 quality threshold and the strictest error-elimination algorithm, handled CDR3 identification, clonotype clustering and error correction. A nonparametric unseen species model with Euler transformation was used to estimate lower-bound total TCR beta diversity. Using fastp at Q25 and MiXCR, TCRdb reprocessed the public reads and kept productive beta chains. Each CDR3 protein gets just one entry, which takes the most common genes and DNA from the rows behind it. The V and J calls here are based on TCRdb, not the publication. The sample contains roughly 550,000 distinct CDR3 sequences, 24% of them found a single time. The ten largest account for 7.5% to 9% of the sample.

These data were also reused for a study on T cells of mothers and their children. From that second study: Nine systemically healthy Caucasian individuals, comprising three mothers and their six children, were included as donors. cDNA synthesis consumed the entire amount of extracted RNA, loaded at approximately 1.5 ug RNA in each 15 ul reaction. In the second PCR, sample barcodes and 2-4 random nucleotides were introduced via the M1S primer. Over 10 million TCR beta CDR3 reads came from each mother, compared with about 3 million reads from each child. Thymic selection shapes the output of TCR recombination in a similar way in related and unrelated pairs, and inherited differences have a minor effect. Related mother-child pairs always showed normalized repertoire overlap that was slightly higher than in unrelated mother-child pairs, though the difference was never significant. No persistent microchimeric T cell clones were found, with a detection sensitivity of around 100 clones per million clonotypes. To look for features that set related mother-child pairs apart from unrelated individuals, the researchers ran deep NGS to compare the TCR beta repertoires of mothers and children. Mothers averaged approximately 40 +/- 4 years of age and children averaged about 12 +/- 4 years. Libraries were sequenced on Illumina HiSeq 2000 with 100+100 nt paired-end reads after adapter ligation with NEBNext reagents. To prevent cross-contamination, the mother and child libraries were prepared a month apart and were sequenced in separate runs. Each donor had between about 450,000 and 2,200,000 distinct TCR beta clonotypes identified. Naive TCR beta clonotypes were estimated from low-frequency clonotypes matched to each donor's FACS-determined naive share, without sorting.

Material for sequencing was blood. Recombination joined TRBV28 with TRBJ2-1, with no confident D gene call. This receptor was obtained from a boy younger than 18 in good health. The sequence in DNA is TGTGCCAGCACCTCCCCCTGGCAGGCCAGTGAGCAGTTCTTC. Its product reads: CASTSPWQASEQFF.